The entry below gives a single T cell receptor beta chain sequence along with its context. Given a much more abundant clone one base away, this may be a read error. The V and J ends lost 10 bases and 2 bases respectively, with 27 bases between them. CDR1 is SGHTA and CDR2 is FQGNSA in the germline V gene. The CDR3 consists of 17 residues. Over 18 months, lack of ophthalmopathy progression marked Graves' hyperthyroidism as stable. Patients were aged 18 to 65, had disease duration under 2 months, and had newly diagnosed hyperthyroidism. Researchers amplified the TCR beta CDR3 regions from RNA transcripts. A set of HTBI primers served as the primers for a first-round RT-PCR of the TCR CDR3. TCRdb reanalysed the multiplex PCR reads using MiXCR and keeps one entry per CDR3 protein. The table lists approximately 590,000 distinct CDR3 sequences, about 45% of them singletons, with 6.5% to 9% in the top ten.

The entry originates in a study of T cells in Graves' hyperthyroidism and ophthalmopathy. The receptor's source is a woman in her late teens or twenties with Graves' hyperthyroidism. This rearrangement joins TRBV7-2 to TRBJ2-7; D call uncertain. The sequencing input was peripheral blood or thyroid tissue (not recorded which). The CDR3 DNA is TGTACCATCAGTGAGCCGACACCTGTTAGCCGAGCCTACGAGCAGTACTTC. Protein: CTISEPTPVSRAYEQYF.